Listed here are 10 T cell receptor beta chains from one sample, sequenced in a study of blood T cell repertoires in COVID-19. The table came from immunoSEQ multiplex PCR; TCRdb's copy has only in-frame clones and leaves some out. The sample includes 90,000 to 120,000 clones, 90% to 95% of them seen just once. Sequenced input: peripheral blood. These receptors were obtained from a woman in her twenties or thirties with acute or convalescent COVID-19.

This sequence joins TRBV30 and TRBJ1-2; 7 positions agree with TRBD1. Germline V gives CDR1 GTSNPN, CDR2 SVGIG (reference sequence). The trim removed 1 base at V and 8 bases at J, leaving 10 bases unmatched. CDR3 length equals 14 residues. The CDR3 reads CAWSEGALLGGYTF. The CDR3 DNA follows: TGTGCCTGGAGTGAGGGGGCCCTTTTAGGGGGCTACACCTTC.

The J gene is TRBJ1-2, the V gene TRBV27; TRBD1 might be the D (5 bases). V lost 3 bases to trimming and J lost 0 bases, with 5 bases between them. Germline CDR1 reads MNHEY; CDR2 reads SMNVEV (reference sequence). The length of the CDR3 is 13 residues. The CDR3 is CASSLGPNYGYTF. CDR3 bases: TGTGCCAGCAGTTTGGGGCCTAACTATGGCTACACCTTC.

The chain has TRBV30 and TRBJ1-2, with 8 positions matching TRBD1. CDR3 length: 13 amino acids. Germline CDR1 reads GTSNPN; CDR2 reads SVGIG (reference sequence). V dropped 7 bases and J dropped 2; count of bases not matched to a gene: 6. CDR3 sequence (DNA): TGTGCCTCTGGACAGGGATTAAACTATGGCTACACCTTC. Translating gives CASGQGLNYGYTF. Variable domain in full (rest from reference TRBV30 and TRBJ1-2): SQTIHQWPATLVQPVGSPLSLECTVEGTSNPNLYWYRQAAGRGLQLLFYSVGIGQISSEVPQNLSASRPQDRQFILSSKKLLLSDSGFYLCASGQGLNYGYTFGSGTRLTVV.

The chain recombines TRBV11-3 with TRBJ2-6; 8 bases agree with TRBD1. The V segment lost 3 bases and the J segment 2 bases; nucleotides outside the gene matches: 0. CDR1 and CDR2 from the germline V gene are SGHNT and YENEEA. The CDR3 runs 15 residues. CDR3 sequence reads: CASSLTGAGANVLTF. Here the CDR3 DNA reads TGTGCCAGCAGCTTGACAGGGGCTGGGGCCAACGTCCTGACTTTC.

This clone came up once. The rearrangement joins TRBV27 to TRBJ2-2; D is undetermined. Germline V gene sequence: CDR1 MNHEY, CDR2 SMNVEV (reference sequence). Trimming took off 3 bases at V and 1 base at J, with 12 bases between the two ends. The CDR3 consists of 16 residues. The CDR3, as DNA: TGTGCCAGCAGTTTCAGGAAAATTTTGAACACCGGGGAGCTGTTTTTT. Residues: CASSFRKILNTGELFF.

The rearrangement uses TRBV10-3 and TRBJ2-7; TRBD1 matches 7 bases. Unmatched junction bases numbered 11, after V lost 0 bases and J lost 3 bases. This CDR3 region has 17 residues. Germline loops: CDR1 ENHRY, CDR2 SYGVKD. The CDR3 coding sequence is TGTGCCATCAGTGAGTCGAGGGGTGCAGGGGGTATCTACGAGCAGTACTTC. Its translation: CAISESRGAGGIYEQYF.

The sample holds one count of this clone. The chain combines TRBV27 with TRBJ2-7, with D perhaps TRBD1 (5 bases). In germline, CDR1 is MNHEY, CDR2 SMNVEV (reference sequence). V lost 0 bases, J lost 3 bases, and 9 bases lay in between. The CDR3 covers 14 residues. This chain's CDR3 is CASSLSEQVYEQYF. The DNA for the CDR3 is TGTGCCAGCAGTTTATCGGAACAGGTCTACGAGCAGTACTTC.

This clone has just one count. The chain links TRBV10-2 to TRBJ2-7, with D possibly being TRBD1 (6 bases). Between the trimmed V and J ends, which lost 3 bases and 2 bases, there was a span of 11 bases. This CDR3 is built from 14 residues. The germline gives CDR1 WSHSY, CDR2 SAAADI. The CDR3 loop reads CASSDGQSAYEQYF. The DNA of the CDR3 is TGCGCCAGCAGTGACGGACAGTCCGCCTACGAGCAGTACTTC.

The chain recombines TRBV4-3 with TRBJ2-1; 7 nucleotides align to TRBD1. Trimming took 3 bases from V and 3 from J; bases not matched to a gene: 11. Looked up from germline, CDR1 is LGHNA and CDR2 is YSLEER. The CDR3 consists of 17 residues. CDR3 nucleotides: TGCGCCAGCAGCCAGTACCCCGGGACAGCATACTACAATGAGCAGTTCTTC. Protein sequence: CASSQYPGTAYYNEQFF.

The J gene is TRBJ1-2, the V gene TRBV30, with a tentative D call TRBD1 (6 bases). V lost 4 bases and J 6 bases, leaving 12 bases between the germline ends. The CDR3 covers 12 residues. The germline gives CDR1 GTSNPN, CDR2 SVGIG (reference sequence). CDR3 sequence: CAWNRVKDGYTF. The CDR3 coding sequence is TGTGCCTGGAACAGGGTCAAAGATGGCTACACCTTC.